The sequence of this T cell receptor beta chain was determined in a study of cytomegalovirus exposure and HLA in healthy donors. The PCR employed 60 Vbeta primers together with 13 Jbeta primers. The table came from immunoSEQ multiplex PCR; TCRdb's copy has only in-frame clones and leaves some out. Of under 200,000 clones listed, approximately 77% are singletons. Donors showed nominal health when sampled, although they likely had unrecorded immune exposures. Broader study findings: Most TCR sequences were seen very rarely across donors, but some public TCRs occurred in many. In a later analysis, HLA-associated beta chains showed higher expansion and lower generation probabilities than comparable chains.

Turning to this clone: Its antigen is not identified.

This TCR derives from a man between 45 and 60 years old in good health and CMV-seropositive. Material for sequencing was PBMCs.

Here the CDR3 reads CAWSWDRKNTEAFF. CDR3 in DNA: TGTGCCTGGAGTTGGGACAGAAAGAACACTGAAGCTTTCTTT. The chain carries TRBV30 and TRBJ1-1, with TRBD1 matching 7 bases. The CDR3 runs to 14 residues. V shed 2 bases, J shed 1 base, and the junction held 4 bases outside the gene matches. Germline V gene data show CDR1 as GTSNPN and CDR2 as SVGIG (reference sequence).